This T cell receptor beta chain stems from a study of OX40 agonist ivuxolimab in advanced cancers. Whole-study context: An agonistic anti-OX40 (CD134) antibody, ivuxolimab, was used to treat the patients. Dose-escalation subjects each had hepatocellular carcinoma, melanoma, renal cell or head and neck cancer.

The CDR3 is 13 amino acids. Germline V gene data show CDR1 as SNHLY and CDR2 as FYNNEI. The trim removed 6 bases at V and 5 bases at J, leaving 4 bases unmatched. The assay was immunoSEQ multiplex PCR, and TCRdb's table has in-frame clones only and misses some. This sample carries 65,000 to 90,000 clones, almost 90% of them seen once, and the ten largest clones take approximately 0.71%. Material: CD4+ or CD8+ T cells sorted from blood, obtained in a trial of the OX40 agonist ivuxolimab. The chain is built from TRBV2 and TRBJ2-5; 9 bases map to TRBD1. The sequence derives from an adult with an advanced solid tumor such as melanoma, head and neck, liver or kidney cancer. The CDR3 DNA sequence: TGTGCCAGCAGAGGACAGGGGTGGGAGACCCAGTACTTC. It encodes CASRGQGWETQYF.